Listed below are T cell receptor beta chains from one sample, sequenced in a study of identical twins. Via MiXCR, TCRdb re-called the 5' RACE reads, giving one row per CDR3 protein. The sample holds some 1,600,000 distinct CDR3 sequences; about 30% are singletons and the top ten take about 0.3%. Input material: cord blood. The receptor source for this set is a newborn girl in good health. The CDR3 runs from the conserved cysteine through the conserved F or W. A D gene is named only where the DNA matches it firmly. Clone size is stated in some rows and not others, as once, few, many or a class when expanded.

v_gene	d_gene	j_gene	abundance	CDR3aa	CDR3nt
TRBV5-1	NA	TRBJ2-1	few	CASRPPSSYNEQFF	TGCGCCAGCAGGCCTCCGAGCTCCTACAATGAGCAGTTCTTC
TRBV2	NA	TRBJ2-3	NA	CASTGASQDTQYF	TGTGCCAGCACGGGGGCGTCTCAGGATACGCAGTATTTT
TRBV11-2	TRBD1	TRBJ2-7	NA	CASSFLNRGANEQYF	TGTGCCAGCAGCTTTCTCAACAGGGGGGCAAACGAGCAGTACTTC
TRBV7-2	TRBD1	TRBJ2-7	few	CASSLPRDSSSSYNEQYF	TGTGCCAGCAGCTTACCCCGGGACAGCTCCAGCTCCTACAATGAGCAGTACTTC
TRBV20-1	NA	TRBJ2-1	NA	CSGTTSGWDEQFF	TGCAGTGGGACGACTTCGGGATGGGATGAGCAGTTCTTC
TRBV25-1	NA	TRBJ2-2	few	CASSGPGYTGELFF	TGTGCCAGCAGTGGGCCGGGGTACACCGGGGAGCTGTTTTTT
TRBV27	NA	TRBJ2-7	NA	CASSTTRYNEQYF	TGTGCCAGCAGTACGACCCGTTACAATGAGCAGTACTTC
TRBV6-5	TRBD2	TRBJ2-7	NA	CASSYSRSGSYEQYF	TGTGCCAGCAGTTACTCCCGGAGCGGGAGCTACGAGCAGTACTTC
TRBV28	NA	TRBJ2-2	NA	CASNRRTGELFF	TGTGCCAGCAACAGGAGGACCGGGGAGCTGTTTTTT
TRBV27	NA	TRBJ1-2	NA	CASSFTGRGYGYTF	TGTGCCAGCAGTTTTACAGGGAGAGGCTATGGCTACACCTTC
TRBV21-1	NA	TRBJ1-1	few	CASSKGWAGLVNTEAFF	TGTGCCAGCAGCAAAGGCTGGGCAGGGTTGGTGAACACTGAAGCTTTCTTT
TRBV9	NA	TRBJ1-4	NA	CASSAGFNNEKLFF	TGTGCCAGCAGCGCGGGGTTTAACAATGAAAAACTGTTTTTT
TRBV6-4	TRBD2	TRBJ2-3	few	CASSDGGGADTQYF	TGTGCCAGCAGTGACGGGGGGGGAGCAGATACGCAGTATTTT
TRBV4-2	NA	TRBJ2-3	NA	CASSQDSRGPGDTQYF	TGTGCCAGCAGCCAAGATTCGCGCGGCCCTGGAGATACGCAGTATTTT
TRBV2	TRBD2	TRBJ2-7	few	CASTGGYNEQYF	TGTGCCAGCACGGGAGGGTACAATGAGCAGTACTTC
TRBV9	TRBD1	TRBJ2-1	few	CASSAWTGERNEQFF	TGTGCCAGCAGCGCCTGGACAGGGGAAAGGAATGAGCAGTTCTTC
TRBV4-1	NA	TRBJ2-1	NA	CASSQVIGGEQFF	TGCGCCAGCAGCCAAGTTATCGGGGGTGAGCAGTTCTTC
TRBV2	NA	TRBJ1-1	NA	CASSTGIEAFF	TGTGCCAGCAGTACAGGGATTGAAGCTTTCTTT
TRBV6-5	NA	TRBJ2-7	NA	CASSRRQSSYEQYF	TGTGCCAGCAGTAGGAGACAGAGCTCCTACGAGCAGTACTTC
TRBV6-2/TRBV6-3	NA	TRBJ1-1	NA	CASSYWAANTEAFF	TGTGCCAGCAGTTACTGGGCAGCTAACACTGAAGCTTTCTTT
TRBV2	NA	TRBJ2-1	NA	CASSAAIPFNGEQFF	TGTGCCAGCAGCGCCGCCATACCGTTCAATGGTGAGCAGTTCTTC
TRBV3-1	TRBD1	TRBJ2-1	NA	CASSPGTGLDNEQFF	TGTGCCAGCAGCCCCGGGACAGGGTTGGACAATGAGCAGTTCTTC
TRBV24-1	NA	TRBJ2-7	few	CATSDIEQYF	TGTGCCACCAGTGATATCGAGCAGTACTTC
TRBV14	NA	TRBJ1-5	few	CASSHHGRLDQPQHF	TGTGCCAGCAGCCATCACGGACGCCTGGATCAGCCCCAGCATTTT
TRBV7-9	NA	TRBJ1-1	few	CASTLTVGGTEAFF	TGTGCCAGCACCCTTACGGTCGGGGGCACTGAAGCTTTCTTT
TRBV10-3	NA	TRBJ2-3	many	CAITGTATDTQYF	TGTGCCATCACAGGCACCGCCACAGATACGCAGTATTTT
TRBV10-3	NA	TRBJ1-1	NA	CAITISLNTEAFF	TGTGCCATCACGATCAGCCTGAACACTGAAGCTTTCTTT
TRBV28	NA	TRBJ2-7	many	CASSLLPPYEQYF	TGTGCCAGCAGCTTATTGCCACCCTACGAGCAGTACTTC
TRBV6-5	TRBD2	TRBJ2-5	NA	CASSRGTSGSRETQYF	TGTGCCAGCAGCCGAGGGACTAGCGGTAGCCGGGAGACCCAGTACTTC
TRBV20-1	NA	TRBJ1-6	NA	CSAIDRDSPLHF	TGCAGTGCTATCGATAGGGATTCACCCCTCCACTTT
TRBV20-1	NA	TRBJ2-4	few	CSVKNPGNIQYF	TGCAGTGTTAAAAATCCCGGAAACATTCAGTACTTC
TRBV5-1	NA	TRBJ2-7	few	CASSRTRESGYEQYF	TGCGCCAGCAGCCGAACTCGGGAGTCGGGCTACGAGCAGTACTTC
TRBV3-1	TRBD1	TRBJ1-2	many	CASSQGTGGYGYTF	TGTGCCAGCAGCCAAGGGACAGGGGGCTATGGCTACACCTTC
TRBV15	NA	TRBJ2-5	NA	CATSRVGTAVQYF	TGTGCCACCAGCAGAGTAGGGACGGCTGTCCAGTACTTC
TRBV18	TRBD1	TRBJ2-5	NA	CATTTGDQETQYF	TGTGCCACTACGACAGGGGACCAAGAGACCCAGTACTTC
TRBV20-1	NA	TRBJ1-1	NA	CRSSWTEAHVNTEAFF	TGCAGGTCCAGTTGGACAGAGGCCCATGTGAACACTGAAGCTTTCTTT
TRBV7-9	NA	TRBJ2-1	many	CASSQSGSSSYNEQFF	TGTGCCAGCAGCCAATCAGGGTCGAGCTCCTACAATGAGCAGTTCTTC
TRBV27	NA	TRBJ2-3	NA	CGSSLRLLKSTDTQYF	TGTGGCAGCAGTTTACGCTTACTAAAGAGCACAGATACGCAGTATTTT
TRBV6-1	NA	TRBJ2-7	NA	CASGREAWGSEQYF	TGTGCCAGCGGTAGGGAGGCCTGGGGTTCCGAGCAGTACTTC